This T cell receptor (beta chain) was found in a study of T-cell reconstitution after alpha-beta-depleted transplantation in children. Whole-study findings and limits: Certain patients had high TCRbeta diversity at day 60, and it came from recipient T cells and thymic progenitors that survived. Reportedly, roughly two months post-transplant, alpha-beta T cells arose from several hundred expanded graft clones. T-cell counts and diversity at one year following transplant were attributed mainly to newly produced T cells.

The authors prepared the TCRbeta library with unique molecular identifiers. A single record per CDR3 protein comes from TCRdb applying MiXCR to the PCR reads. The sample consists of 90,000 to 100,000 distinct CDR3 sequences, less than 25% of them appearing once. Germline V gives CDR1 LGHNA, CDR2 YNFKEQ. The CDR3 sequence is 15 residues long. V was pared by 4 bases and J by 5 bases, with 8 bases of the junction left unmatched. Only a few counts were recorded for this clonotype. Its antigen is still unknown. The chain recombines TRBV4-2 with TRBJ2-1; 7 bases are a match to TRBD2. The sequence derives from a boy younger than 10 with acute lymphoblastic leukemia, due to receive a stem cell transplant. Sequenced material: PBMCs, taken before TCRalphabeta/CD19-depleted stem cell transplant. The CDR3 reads CASSPRLAHDNEQFF. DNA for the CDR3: TGTGCCAGCAGCCCGAGACTAGCACACGACAATGAGCAGTTCTTC.